The clone carrying this TCR beta chain showed up just a few times. The PCR contained 60 Vbeta and 13 Jbeta primers. Using immunoSEQ multiplex PCR, the repertoire was profiled, and TCRdb retains in-frame clones only, with some absent. The sample gives approximately 110,000 clones, more than 65% of which show up once; roughly 4% is in the top ten. Germline CDR1 reads SGHKS; CDR2 reads YYEKEE (reference sequence). Trimming left V 0 bases short and J 0 bases short, with 6 bases between. This CDR3 is built from 14 residues. This specimen comes from a study of cytomegalovirus exposure and HLA in healthy donors.

The source is a human donor in good health. The chain carries TRBV5-5 and TRBJ2-5; D unresolved. The sequencing input was PBMCs. The CDR3 DNA reads as TGTGCCAGCAGCTTGGGTGACAACCAAGAGACCCAGTACTTC. Protein sequence: CASSLGDNQETQYF.